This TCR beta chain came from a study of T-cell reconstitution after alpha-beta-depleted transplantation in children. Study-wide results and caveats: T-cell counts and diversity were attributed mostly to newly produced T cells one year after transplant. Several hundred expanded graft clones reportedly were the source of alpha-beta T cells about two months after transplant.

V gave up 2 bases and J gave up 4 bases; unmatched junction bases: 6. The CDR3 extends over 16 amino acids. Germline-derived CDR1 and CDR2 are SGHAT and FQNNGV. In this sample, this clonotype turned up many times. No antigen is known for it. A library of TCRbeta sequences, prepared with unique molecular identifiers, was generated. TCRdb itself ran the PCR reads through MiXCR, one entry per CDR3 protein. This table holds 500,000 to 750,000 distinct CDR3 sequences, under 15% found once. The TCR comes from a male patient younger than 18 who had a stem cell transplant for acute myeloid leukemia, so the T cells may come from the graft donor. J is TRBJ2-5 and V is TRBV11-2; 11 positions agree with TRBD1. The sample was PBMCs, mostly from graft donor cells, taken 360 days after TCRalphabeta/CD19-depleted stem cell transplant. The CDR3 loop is CASSLHFGTGGETQYF. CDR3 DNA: TGTGCCAGCAGCTTACACTTCGGGACAGGGGGAGAGACCCAGTACTTC.